The TCR beta chain under discussion was sequenced for a study of post-analysis software for immune sequencing data. Study-level information: Patients had relapsing-remitting, secondary progressive or progressive-relapsing multiple sclerosis; some lacked subtype.

Points on this clonotype: Its antigen is unidentified.

Overall study results and limits: Samples prepared in the same batch strongly co-clustered by F measure. Those with multiple sclerosis, the patient group, showed significantly lower normalized Chao1 diversity than controls. Higher frequency in patients than in controls was seen for about five TRBV segments, with TRBV5-6, TRBV5-1 and TRBV20-1 among them.

Each TCR beta cDNA library carried unique molecular identifiers. TCRdb analysed the PCR reads with MiXCR anew, one entry per CDR3 protein. The table lists 750,000 to 950,000 distinct CDR3 sequences, 53% of them singletons. Looked up from germline, CDR1 is SGHRS and CDR2 is YFSETQ. The CDR3 runs to 15 residues. V was trimmed by 2 bases and J by 7 bases, leaving 16 bases between them. Sequenced input: blood. This receptor was identified in a girl under 18 with multiple sclerosis. The chain combines TRBV5-1 with TRBJ2-1; no firm D call. Here the CDR3 reads CASSFEAPMTNEQFF. Written as DNA, the CDR3 is TGCGCCAGCAGCTTCGAGGCTCCAATGACGAATGAGCAGTTCTTC.